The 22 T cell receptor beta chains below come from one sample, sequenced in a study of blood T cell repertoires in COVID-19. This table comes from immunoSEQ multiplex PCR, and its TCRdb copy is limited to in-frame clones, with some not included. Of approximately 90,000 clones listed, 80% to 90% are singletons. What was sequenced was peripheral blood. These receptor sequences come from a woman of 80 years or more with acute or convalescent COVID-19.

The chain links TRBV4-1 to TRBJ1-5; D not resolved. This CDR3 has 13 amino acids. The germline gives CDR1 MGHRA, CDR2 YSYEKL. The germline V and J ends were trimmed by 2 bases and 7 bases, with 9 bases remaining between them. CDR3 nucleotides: TGCGCCAGCAGCCAATGGGCCGAACAGCCCCAGCATTTT. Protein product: CASSQWAEQPQHF.

The CDR3 DNA sequence: TGTGCCAGAAGCTTGCCTGCAACAGGGAGAAAAACTAATGAAAAACTGTTTTTT. Amino acid sequence: CARSLPATGRKTNEKLFF. This sequence joins TRBV5-3 and TRBJ1-4; D is possibly TRBD1 (6 bases). TRBV5-3 is known as an ORF, though its function is uncertain. With 1 base removed from V and 1 base from J, the gap between germline ends came to 17 bases. This CDR3 comprises 18 residues.

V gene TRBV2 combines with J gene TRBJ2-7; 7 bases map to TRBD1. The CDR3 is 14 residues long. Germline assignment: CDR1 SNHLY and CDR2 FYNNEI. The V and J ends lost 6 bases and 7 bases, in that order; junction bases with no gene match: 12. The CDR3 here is CASSQTGPLREQYF. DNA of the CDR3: TGTGCCAGCAGCCAGACAGGGCCCCTTAGGGAGCAGTACTTC.

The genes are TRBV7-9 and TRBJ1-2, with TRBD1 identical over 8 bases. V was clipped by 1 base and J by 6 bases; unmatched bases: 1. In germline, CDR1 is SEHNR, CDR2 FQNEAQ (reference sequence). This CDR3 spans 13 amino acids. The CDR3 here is CASSLGTGNGYTF. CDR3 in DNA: TGTGCCAGCAGCTTAGGGACAGGGAATGGCTACACCTTC. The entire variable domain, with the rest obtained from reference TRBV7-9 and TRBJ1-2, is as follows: DTGVSQNPRHKITKRGQNVTFRCDPISEHNRLYWYRQTLGQGPEFLTYFQNEAQLEKSRLLSDRFSAERPKGSFSTLEIQRTEQGDSAMYLCASSLGTGNGYTFGSGTRLTVV.

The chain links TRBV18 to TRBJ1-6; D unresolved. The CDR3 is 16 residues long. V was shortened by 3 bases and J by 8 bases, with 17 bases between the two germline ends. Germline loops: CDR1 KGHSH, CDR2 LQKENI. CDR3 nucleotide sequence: TGTGCCAGCTCACCTCCCGGCGCAGGCAGCCATTCACCCCTCCACTTT. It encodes CASSPPGAGSHSPLHF.

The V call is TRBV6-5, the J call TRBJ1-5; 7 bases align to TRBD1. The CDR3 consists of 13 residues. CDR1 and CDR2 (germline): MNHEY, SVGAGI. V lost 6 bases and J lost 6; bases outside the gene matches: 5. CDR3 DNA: TGTGCCAGCAGGCCGACAGGGAGTCAGCCCCAGCATTTT. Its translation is CASRPTGSQPQHF.

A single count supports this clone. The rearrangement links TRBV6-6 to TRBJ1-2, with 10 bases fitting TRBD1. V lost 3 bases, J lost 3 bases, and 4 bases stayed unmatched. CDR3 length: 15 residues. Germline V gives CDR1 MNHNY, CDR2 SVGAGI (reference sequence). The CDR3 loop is CASSYAGQGYYGYTF. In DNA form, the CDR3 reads TGTGCCAGCAGTTATGCGGGACAGGGGTACTATGGCTACACCTTC.

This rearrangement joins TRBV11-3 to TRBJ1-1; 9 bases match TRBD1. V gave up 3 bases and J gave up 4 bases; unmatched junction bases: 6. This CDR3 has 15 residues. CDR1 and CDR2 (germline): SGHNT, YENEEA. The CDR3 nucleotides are TGTGCCAGCAGCTTGGGACAGGGTCGGGTCACTGAAGCTTTCTTT. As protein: CASSLGQGRVTEAFF.

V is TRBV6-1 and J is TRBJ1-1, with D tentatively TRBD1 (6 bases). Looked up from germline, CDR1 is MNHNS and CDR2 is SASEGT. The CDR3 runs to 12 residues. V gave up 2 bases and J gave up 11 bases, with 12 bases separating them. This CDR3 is CASSEYGRGAFF. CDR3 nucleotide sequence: TGTGCCAGCAGTGAATATGGGAGGGGGGCTTTCTTT.

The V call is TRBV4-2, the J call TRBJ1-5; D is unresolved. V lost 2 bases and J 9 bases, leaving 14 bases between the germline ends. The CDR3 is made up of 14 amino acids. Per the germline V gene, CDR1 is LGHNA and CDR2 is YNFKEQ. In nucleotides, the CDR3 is TGTGCCAGCAGCCAATCGGGAGTTGACGGGCCCCAGCATTTT. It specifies CASSQSGVDGPQHF.

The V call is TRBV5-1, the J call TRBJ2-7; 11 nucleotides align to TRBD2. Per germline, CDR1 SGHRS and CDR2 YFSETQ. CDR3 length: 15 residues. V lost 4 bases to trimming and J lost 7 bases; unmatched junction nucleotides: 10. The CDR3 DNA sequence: TGCGCCAGCAGCACCAGTAGCGGGGGGGCTGGGGAGCAGTACTTC. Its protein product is CASSTSSGGAGEQYF.

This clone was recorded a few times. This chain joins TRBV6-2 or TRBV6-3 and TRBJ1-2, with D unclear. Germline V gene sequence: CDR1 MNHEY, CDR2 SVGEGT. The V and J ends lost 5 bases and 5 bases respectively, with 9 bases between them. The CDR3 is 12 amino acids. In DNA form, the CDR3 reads TGTGCCAGCAGTCTTCAGTCATATGGCTACACCTTC. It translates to CASSLQSYGYTF.

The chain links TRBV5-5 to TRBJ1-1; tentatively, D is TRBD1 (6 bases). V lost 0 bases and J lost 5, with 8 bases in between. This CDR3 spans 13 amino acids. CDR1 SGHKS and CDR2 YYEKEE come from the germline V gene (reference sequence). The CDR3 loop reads CASSLERGTEAFF. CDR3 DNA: TGTGCCAGCAGCTTGGAGAGGGGGACTGAAGCTTTCTTT.

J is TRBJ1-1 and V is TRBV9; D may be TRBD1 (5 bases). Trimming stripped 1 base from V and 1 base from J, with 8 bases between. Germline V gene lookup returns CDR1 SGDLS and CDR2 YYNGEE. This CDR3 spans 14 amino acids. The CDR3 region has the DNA TGTGCCAGCAGCGTATCGGGGGGGAACACTGAAGCTTTCTTT. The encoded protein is CASSVSGGNTEAFF.

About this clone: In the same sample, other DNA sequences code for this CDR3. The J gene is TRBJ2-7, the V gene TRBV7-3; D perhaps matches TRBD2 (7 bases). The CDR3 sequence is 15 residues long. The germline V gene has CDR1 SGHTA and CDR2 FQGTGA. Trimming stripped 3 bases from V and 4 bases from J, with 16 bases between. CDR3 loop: CASSFSGGPLYEQYF. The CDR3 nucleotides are TGTGCCAGCAGCTTTTCCGGGGGGCCCCTTTACGAGCAGTACTTC.

CDR3 sequence (DNA): TGTGCCAGTAGTAGGGGGCGGGGGAGCTCCTACGAGCAGTACTTC. This translates into CASSRGRGSSYEQYF. This chain uses TRBV19 with TRBJ2-7, with D possibly TRBD2 on 7 matching bases. Trimming pared 4 bases from V and 0 bases from J, leaving 13 bases between. The CDR3 extends over 15 amino acids. From germline, CDR1 is LNHDA and CDR2 SQIVND (reference sequence).

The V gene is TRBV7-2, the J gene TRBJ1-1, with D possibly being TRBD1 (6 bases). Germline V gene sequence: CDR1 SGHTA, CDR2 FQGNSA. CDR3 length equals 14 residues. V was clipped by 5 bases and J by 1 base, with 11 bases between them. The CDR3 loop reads CASSLRGRNTEAFF. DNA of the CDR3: TGTGCCAGCAGCCTCAGGGGCCGGAACACTGAAGCTTTCTTT.

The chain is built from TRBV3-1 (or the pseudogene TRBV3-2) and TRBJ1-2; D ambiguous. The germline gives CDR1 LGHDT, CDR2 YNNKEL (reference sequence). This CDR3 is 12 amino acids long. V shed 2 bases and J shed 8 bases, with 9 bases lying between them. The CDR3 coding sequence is TGTGCCAGCAGCCAACTTGCGAGGGGCTACACCTTC. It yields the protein CASSQLARGYTF.

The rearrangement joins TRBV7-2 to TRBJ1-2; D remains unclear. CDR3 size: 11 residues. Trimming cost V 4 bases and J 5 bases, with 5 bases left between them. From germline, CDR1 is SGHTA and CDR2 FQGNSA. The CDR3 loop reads CASSYHYGYTF. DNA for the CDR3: TGTGCCAGCAGCTATCATTATGGCTACACCTTC. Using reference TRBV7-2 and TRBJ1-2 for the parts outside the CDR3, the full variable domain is GAGVSQSPSNKVTEKGKDVELRCDPISGHTALYWYRQSLGQGLEFLIYFQGNSAPDKSGLPSDRFSAERTGGSVSTLTIQRTQQEDSAVYLCASSYHYGYTFGSGTRLTVV.

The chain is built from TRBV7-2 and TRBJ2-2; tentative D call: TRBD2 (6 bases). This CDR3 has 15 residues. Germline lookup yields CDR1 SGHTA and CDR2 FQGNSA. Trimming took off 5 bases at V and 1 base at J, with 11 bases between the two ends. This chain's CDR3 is CASSRDLKNTGELFF. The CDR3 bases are TGTGCCAGCAGCCGGGACTTGAAGAACACCGGGGAGCTGTTTTTT.

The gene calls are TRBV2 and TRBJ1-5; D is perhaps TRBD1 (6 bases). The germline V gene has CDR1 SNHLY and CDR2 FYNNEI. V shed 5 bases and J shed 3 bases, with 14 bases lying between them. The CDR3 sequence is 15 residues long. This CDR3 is CASSTSGQLNQPQHF. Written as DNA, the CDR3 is TGTGCCAGCAGTACCTCTGGACAGCTCAATCAGCCCCAGCATTTT. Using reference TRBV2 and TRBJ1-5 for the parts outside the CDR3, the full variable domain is EPEVTQTPSHQVTQMGQEVILRCVPISNHLYFYWYRQILGQKVEFLVSFYNNEISEKSEIFDDQFSVERPDGSNFTLKIRSTKLEDSAMYFCASSTSGQLNQPQHFGDGTRLSIL.

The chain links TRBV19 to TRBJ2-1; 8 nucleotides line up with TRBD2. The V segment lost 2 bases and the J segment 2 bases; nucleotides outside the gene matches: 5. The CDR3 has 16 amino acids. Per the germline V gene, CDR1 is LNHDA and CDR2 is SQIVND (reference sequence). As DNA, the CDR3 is TGTGCCAGTAGTATATTGGCGGGGGGAACCTACAATGAGCAGTTCTTC. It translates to CASSILAGGTYNEQFF.